These T cell receptor beta chains were read from a single sample in a study of tumor-infiltrating lymphocytes in primary liver carcinoma. Using its own MiXCR run on the multiplex PCR reads, TCRdb lists one record per CDR3 protein. The profile shows fewer than 80,000 distinct CDR3 sequences, approximately 62% of them singletons. Sequenced: tumor-adjacent normal liver tissue. The receptors were sampled from a man aged 35-49 years with primary liver carcinoma and hepatitis B virus infection. Each CDR3 is given with its conserved first and last residue. The D gene is left open where the match is weak. Size is omitted from some rows. Given values are once, few, many or a class for expanded clones.

d_call: .; j_call: TRBJ2-1; v_call: TRBV11-2; clone_size: .; cdr3_nt: TGTACCAGCAGCTTAGATGGTAATGGGACTGAGCAGTTCTTC; cdr3_aa: CTSSLDGNGTEQFF
d_call: .; j_call: TRBJ2-3; v_call: TRBV6-6; clone_size: .; cdr3_nt: TGTGCTAGCCGTTTACAGTGGGGAGGGACATATACGCAGTATTTT; cdr3_aa: CASRLQWGGTYTQYF
d_call: .; j_call: TRBJ1-3; v_call: TRBV28; clone_size: .; cdr3_nt: TGTGCCAGCAGTTTTGGGGGGGCTCAGCCCGGAAACACCATATATTTT; cdr3_aa: CASSFGGAQPGNTIYF
d_call: .; j_call: TRBJ2-2; v_call: TRBV28; clone_size: many; cdr3_nt: TGTGCCAGCCGGAGGGGCTCATACGACGCCGGGGAGCTGTTTTTT; cdr3_aa: CASRRGSYDAGELFF
d_call: .; j_call: TRBJ1-5; v_call: TRBV11-1; clone_size: .; cdr3_nt: TGTGCCAGCAGCCACGATCATGAACAGGCGGACAAGGATCAGCCACAGCATTTT; cdr3_aa: CASSHDHEQADKDQPQHF
d_call: TRBD2; j_call: TRBJ2-1; v_call: TRBV6-1; clone_size: .; cdr3_nt: TGTGCCAGCAGTGAACACCCTGGGGGTAGCGGGAAGGGGAATGAGCAGTTCTTC; cdr3_aa: CASSEHPGGSGKGNEQFF
d_call: .; j_call: TRBJ2-5; v_call: TRBV7-8; clone_size: .; cdr3_nt: TGTGCCAGCAAGCAAGGGACAACCCAAGAGACCCAGTACTTC; cdr3_aa: CASKQGTTQETQYF
d_call: TRBD2; j_call: TRBJ2-7; v_call: TRBV14; clone_size: .; cdr3_nt: TGTGCCAGCAGCCAAGCGGGGAGGGGCTACGGGCAGTACTTC; cdr3_aa: CASSQAGRGYGQYF
d_call: .; j_call: TRBJ2-2; v_call: TRBV12-3/TRBV12-4; clone_size: .; cdr3_nt: TGTACCAGCAGTTATTCCGTGGGCACCGTGGAGCTGTTTTTT; cdr3_aa: CTSSYSVGTVELFF
d_call: .; j_call: TRBJ2-5; v_call: TRBV21-1; clone_size: few; cdr3_nt: TGTGCCAGCGGCAAAGAGGAGAAATGGGGAGAGACCCAGTACTTC; cdr3_aa: CASGKEEKWGETQYF
d_call: .; j_call: TRBJ1-4; v_call: TRBV5-5; clone_size: many; cdr3_nt: TGTGCCAGCAGCTTTCAGGGCTCGCGGGGTGAAAAACTGTTTTTT; cdr3_aa: CASSFQGSRGEKLFF
d_call: .; j_call: TRBJ2-3; v_call: TRBV4-3; clone_size: .; cdr3_nt: TGCGCCAGCAGCCGAGGAGTCGTCTTAGCAGATGCGCAGTATTTT; cdr3_aa: CASSRGVVLADAQYF
d_call: .; j_call: TRBJ2-2; v_call: TRBV11-2; clone_size: many; cdr3_nt: TGTGCCAGCAGCCAAGGTGTGGCCGGGGAGCTGTTTTTT; cdr3_aa: CASSQGVAGELFF
d_call: .; j_call: TRBJ2-7; v_call: TRBV4-3; clone_size: .; cdr3_nt: TGCGCCAGCAGCCCAGGCAAGGGCTACGAGCATTACTTC; cdr3_aa: CASSPGKGYEHYF
d_call: .; j_call: TRBJ2-2; v_call: TRBV13; clone_size: .; cdr3_nt: TGTCCCAGCACCTTCAGCCAGTTTGGCACCGGGGAGCTGTTTTTT; cdr3_aa: CPSTFSQFGTGELFF
d_call: .; j_call: TRBJ2-1; v_call: TRBV11-2; clone_size: .; cdr3_nt: TGTGCCAACAGCTTAAATAGTGGGGGTAACAATGAGCAGTTCTTC; cdr3_aa: CANSLNSGGNNEQFF
d_call: .; j_call: TRBJ2-1; v_call: TRBV25-1; clone_size: .; cdr3_nt: TGTGCCAGCAGCTCTAAGCGGGTAACCTACAATGATCAGTTCTTC; cdr3_aa: CASSSKRVTYNDQFF
d_call: .; j_call: TRBJ2-2; v_call: TRBV11-2; clone_size: .; cdr3_nt: TGTGCCAGTAGCTTACAGTACATCGGGAAGCTGTTTTTT; cdr3_aa: CASSLQYIGKLFF
d_call: TRBD1; j_call: TRBJ2-2; v_call: TRBV28; clone_size: many; cdr3_nt: TGTGCCAGCAGTTCAAGACAGGGGAACACCGGGGAGCTGTTTTTT; cdr3_aa: CASSSRQGNTGELFF
d_call: TRBD1; j_call: TRBJ2-1; v_call: TRBV11-1; clone_size: once; cdr3_nt: TGTGCCAGCAGCTTAGCGGACAGGGCGTACTGGGATGAGCAGTTCTTC; cdr3_aa: CASSLADRAYWDEQFF
d_call: .; j_call: TRBJ2-7; v_call: TRBV29-1; clone_size: .; cdr3_nt: TGCAGCGTTACCGTGACAGCCCTCTACGAGCAATACTTC; cdr3_aa: CSVTVTALYEQYF
d_call: .; j_call: TRBJ1-2; v_call: TRBV11-2; clone_size: .; cdr3_nt: TGTGCCAGCAGCTTAGAGGGAGGACGGGAGATCCCGGGCTACACCTTC; cdr3_aa: CASSLEGGREIPGYTF
d_call: TRBD1; j_call: TRBJ2-7; v_call: TRBV6-2/TRBV6-3; clone_size: .; cdr3_nt: TGTGCCAGCAGTTACGGAGTCAGGACAGGATTTACTTACGAGCAATACTTC; cdr3_aa: CASSYGVRTGFTYEQYF
d_call: .; j_call: TRBJ2-1; v_call: TRBV6-1; clone_size: many; cdr3_nt: TGTGCCAGCAGTGGAAGACCGGGACCTGGCTACAATGAGCAGTTCTTC; cdr3_aa: CASSGRPGPGYNEQFF
d_call: .; j_call: TRBJ2-5; v_call: TRBV11-2; clone_size: .; cdr3_nt: TGTGCCAGCAGCTTAGTCTCGGGCCGCCTGCAGGAGACCCAGTACTTC; cdr3_aa: CASSLVSGRLQETQYF
d_call: .; j_call: TRBJ2-6; v_call: TRBV4-2; clone_size: .; cdr3_nt: TGTGCCAGCAACCAAGAGACGGTGGACAGCGTTTTCTCTGGGGCCAACGTCCTGACTTTC; cdr3_aa: CASNQETVDSVFSGANVLTF
d_call: .; j_call: TRBJ2-2; v_call: TRBV5-4; clone_size: .; cdr3_nt: TGTACCAGCAGCCCTGATGGCGGGATGAACACCGGGGAGCTGTTTTTT; cdr3_aa: CTSSPDGGMNTGELFF
d_call: .; j_call: TRBJ2-1; v_call: TRBV5-5; clone_size: .; cdr3_nt: TGTGCCGGCAGCTTAAGCGGGTCTTCCAATGAGCAGTTCTTC; cdr3_aa: CAGSLSGSSNEQFF
d_call: .; j_call: TRBJ2-7; v_call: TRBV6-5; clone_size: many; cdr3_nt: TGTGCCAGCAGTTACGCCGCCTCCTACGAGCAGTACTTC; cdr3_aa: CASSYAASYEQYF
d_call: .; j_call: TRBJ2-1; v_call: TRBV29-1; clone_size: .; cdr3_nt: TGCAGCATGGAAGGGGGAGCGGGGAGCTCCTACAATGAGCAGTTCTTC; cdr3_aa: CSMEGGAGSSYNEQFF
d_call: .; j_call: TRBJ1-2; v_call: TRBV4-1; clone_size: .; cdr3_nt: TGCGCCAGCAGCCCCTGGGGAGGGGATGGATTGGCGGCGAGTTCTGGCTACACCTTC; cdr3_aa: CASSPWGGDGLAASSGYTF
d_call: .; j_call: TRBJ1-5; v_call: TRBV29-1; clone_size: .; cdr3_nt: TGCAGCGTTGCCGGACAGATCAATCTACCCCAGCATTTT; cdr3_aa: CSVAGQINLPQHF
d_call: TRBD2; j_call: TRBJ2-5; v_call: TRBV6-5; clone_size: .; cdr3_nt: TGTGCCAGCAGTCGTAGCGGGAGCGAAGAGACCCAATACTTC; cdr3_aa: CASSRSGSEETQYF
d_call: TRBD1; j_call: TRBJ2-5; v_call: TRBV29-1; clone_size: .; cdr3_nt: TGCAGCGTTGAAATGGACAGGGGGGGGTCTGAGTCCCAGTACTTC; cdr3_aa: CSVEMDRGGSESQYF
d_call: .; j_call: TRBJ2-7; v_call: TRBV4-2; clone_size: .; cdr3_nt: TGTGCCAGCATGGAAGGCTTGAGTTCCTACGAGCAATACTTC; cdr3_aa: CASMEGLSSYEQYF
d_call: .; j_call: TRBJ2-3; v_call: TRBV2; clone_size: .; cdr3_nt: TGTGTCAGCAGTGGTCGGGGATCTAGCTACACAGATACGCAGTATTTT; cdr3_aa: CVSSGRGSSYTDTQYF
d_call: .; j_call: TRBJ2-7; v_call: TRBV11-2; clone_size: .; cdr3_nt: TGTGCCAGCAGTCCGCTCGATGGGCGCGGACTCGCCTACGAGCAGTACTTC; cdr3_aa: CASSPLDGRGLAYEQYF
d_call: .; j_call: TRBJ2-2; v_call: TRBV7-9; clone_size: many; cdr3_nt: TGTGCCAGCAGCTTTTTTGCCGGGGAGCTGTTTTTT; cdr3_aa: CASSFFAGELFF
d_call: TRBD1; j_call: TRBJ2-7; v_call: TRBV27; clone_size: .; cdr3_nt: TGTGCCAGCAGGTGGACAGGGGGTTACGAGCAGTACTTC; cdr3_aa: CASRWTGGYEQYF
d_call: .; j_call: TRBJ2-5; v_call: TRBV5-4; clone_size: .; cdr3_nt: TGCGCCCGCAGCTTGTGGGAAGGGGAGACCCAGTACTTC; cdr3_aa: CARSLWEGETQYF
d_call: TRBD2; j_call: TRBJ2-3; v_call: TRBV11-2; clone_size: many; cdr3_nt: TGTGCCGGCACCGACCAGGTTTCTAGCGGGAGCTCAGATACGCAGTATTTT; cdr3_aa: CAGTDQVSSGSSDTQYF
d_call: TRBD2; j_call: TRBJ2-1; v_call: TRBV29-1; clone_size: many; cdr3_nt: TGCAGCGGTGGACTAGCGGGAGGATCCTACAATGAGCAGTTCTTC; cdr3_aa: CSGGLAGGSYNEQFF
d_call: TRBD2; j_call: TRBJ2-7; v_call: TRBV7-8; clone_size: many; cdr3_nt: TGTGCCAGCAGCCCTCGGACTAGCGGGAGTATGAGCTCCTACGAGCAGTACTTC; cdr3_aa: CASSPRTSGSMSSYEQYF
d_call: TRBD2; j_call: TRBJ2-1; v_call: TRBV6-1; clone_size: many; cdr3_nt: TGTGCCAGCAGTGAAGCGAATCTAGCGGGAGGGTGGAATGAGCAGTTCTTC; cdr3_aa: CASSEANLAGGWNEQFF
d_call: .; j_call: TRBJ1-6; v_call: TRBV20-1; clone_size: .; cdr3_nt: TGCAGTGCTAGAACAGATGGGGGTTCACCCCTCCACTTT; cdr3_aa: CSARTDGGSPLHF
d_call: .; j_call: TRBJ2-1; v_call: TRBV7-8; clone_size: .; cdr3_nt: TGTGCCAACGGCCCGCTTGGAGGCTCAGCGGCCTCCTACAATGAGCAGTTCTTC; cdr3_aa: CANGPLGGSAASYNEQFF